This T cell receptor beta chain emerged from a study of T cells in tuberculosis. The CDR3 extends over 17 amino acids. With 3 bases removed from V and 6 bases from J, the gap between germline ends came to 23 bases. Germline CDR1 and CDR2: SEHNR and FQNEAQ (reference sequence). Clones were sequenced by immunoSEQ multiplex PCR, and TCRdb holds only the in-frame ones, with some missing. The table includes 20,000 to 25,000 clones, 97% detected once. This TCR was recovered from a donor between 10 and 29 years old with latent tuberculosis or without tuberculosis infection. Sequencing was performed on PBMCs. The rearrangement joins TRBV7-9 to TRBJ1-2; D ambiguous. As DNA, the CDR3 is TGTGCCAGCAGCTTTTTACCGCCCTTAAGAGGGAAAAATGGCTACACCTTC. It yields the protein CASSFLPPLRGKNGYTF.